The entry below gives a single T cell receptor (beta chain) sequence along with its context. Its antigen is not identified. The data belong to a study of CD8+CD57+ T cells in acquired aplastic anemia. Study outcomes and limitations: Patients and controls turned out to have 25 to 35 CD8+ CDR3 sequences in common.

The germline V and J ends were trimmed by 1 base and 1 base, with 10 bases remaining between them. Germline CDR1 MGHDK, CDR2 SYGVNS. The CDR3 is 15 amino acids. Both TCR beta VDJ combination and CDR3 sequence profiling were carried out. Genomic DNA was the template for this profiling. TCRdb called the reads again in MiXCR, with one record for every CDR3 protein. This repertoire shows 40,000 or so distinct CDR3 sequences, approximately 73% found once; its top ten account for under 25%. The sequenced sample was sorted CD4+, CD8+, or CD8+CD57+ T cells (not recorded which) from PBMCs. This sequence originates from a human donor in good health, serving as a control. The gene calls are TRBV25-1 and TRBJ2-5, with D perhaps being TRBD1 or TRBD2 (5 bases each). The CDR3 DNA reads as TGTGCCAGCAGTGAATTTGGGACCGCCCAAGAGACCCAGTACTTC. This codes for CASSEFGTAQETQYF.